The 9 T cell receptor beta chains listed next were all sequenced from one sample in a study of CD8 T cells in ankylosing spondylitis. TCRdb used MiXCR to reprocess the 5' RACE reads, holding one entry per CDR3 protein. The table lists around 340,000 distinct CDR3 sequences, about 15% of them singletons. The sequenced material came from blood, either unsorted or a sorted T cell fraction (not recorded which). The receptors were sampled from a male donor with ankylosing spondylitis or in good health (not recorded which).

The V and J genes are TRBV24-1 and TRBJ2-1; D is undetermined. V lost 4 bases to trimming and J lost 7 bases, with 16 bases between them. The CDR3 spans 15 residues. Germline V CDR1 and CDR2: KGHDR, SFDVKD. The CDR3 coding sequence is TGTGCCACCAGTGACCCCCGTGGTAGCAGGAATGAGCAGTTCTTC. This codes for CATSDPRGSRNEQFF.

This sequence joins TRBV12-3 or TRBV12-4 and TRBJ1-2; TRBD1 is a possible D gene (6 bases). CDR3 size: 12 residues. Trimming removed 8 bases from V and 5 bases from J, with 12 bases in between. The CDR3 DNA is TGTGCCAGCTGCGTAGGGGGATATGGCTACACCTTC. This gives the protein CASCVGGYGYTF.

The rearrangement uses TRBV10-3 and TRBJ2-3, with 11 bases fitting TRBD2. Trimming took 6 bases from V and 0 from J; bases not matched to a gene: 2. This CDR3 spans 15 amino acids. Germline loops: CDR1 ENHRY, CDR2 SYGVKD. DNA of the CDR3: TGTGCCATCAGGGGACTAGCGGTAAGCACAGATACGCAGTATTTT. Amino acid sequence: CAIRGLAVSTDTQYF.

V gene TRBV5-1 combines with J gene TRBJ2-3; a possible D gene is TRBD2 (5 bases). The V gene lost 4 bases and the J gene lost 1 base, with 13 bases spanning the gap. Germline loops: CDR1 SGHRS, CDR2 YFSETQ. CDR3 length equals 15 residues. DNA for the CDR3: TGCGCCAGCAGCCCACGGTGGACTGGCACAGATACGCAGTATTTT. Its protein product is CASSPRWTGTDTQYF.

This clonotype was observed a few times. The rearrangement links TRBV12-3 or TRBV12-4 to TRBJ1-1; possibly TRBD1 for D (5 bases). V gave up 1 base and J gave up 3 bases, with 15 bases separating them. The CDR3 sequence is 16 residues long. The CDR3: CASSLGRPKGDTEAFF. CDR3 DNA sequence: TGTGCCAGCAGTTTAGGCAGGCCAAAAGGGGACACTGAAGCTTTCTTT.

The chain links TRBV14 to TRBJ1-4; tentatively, D is TRBD1 (5 bases). Germline V gene data show CDR1 as SGHDN and CDR2 as FVKESK. Trimming took off 4 bases at V and 11 bases at J, with 17 bases between the two ends. The CDR3 contains 14 residues. This CDR3 reads CASSPSRGFSKLFF. In DNA form, the CDR3 reads TGTGCCAGCAGCCCGAGTAGGGGTTTTTCGAAACTGTTTTTT.

This clonotype was seen a few times. This chain joins TRBV29-1 and TRBJ2-7, with 9 bases identical to TRBD1. The CDR3 has 13 amino acids. Germline V lookup: CDR1 SQVTM, CDR2 ANQGSEA. After removal of 7 bases from V and 1 base from J, the junction contained 5 bases not matched to a gene. DNA for the CDR3: TGCAGCGCCCGACAGGGGGTTTCCTACGAGCAGTACTTC. Protein: CSARQGVSYEQYF.

This clonotype has ten or more counts. This chain joins TRBV27 and TRBJ1-3, with 7 bases aligning to TRBD1. Trimming cost V 0 bases and J 2 bases; bases outside gene matches: 7. There are 17 residues in the CDR3. Germline V gives CDR1 MNHEY, CDR2 SMNVEV (reference sequence). CDR3: CASSLSGPGGPGNTIYF. DNA for the CDR3: TGTGCCAGCAGTTTATCAGGGCCAGGGGGGCCTGGAAACACCATATATTTT.

This clonotype appeared many times. CDR3 region: CASSLGGLKTEAFF. CDR3 in DNA: TGTGCCAGCAGCTTGGGGGGGCTTAAGACTGAAGCTTTCTTT. The chain joins TRBV7-2 to TRBJ1-1; weak D call: TRBD1 (6 bases). Trimming pared 3 bases from V and 5 bases from J, leaving 13 bases between. The germline gives CDR1 SGHTA, CDR2 FQGNSA. The CDR3 runs to 14 residues.